Listed here are 26 T cell receptor beta chains from one sample, sequenced in a study of blood T cell repertoires in COVID-19. Method: immunoSEQ multiplex PCR; TCRdb's copy keeps in-frame clones and lacks some. The sample includes roughly 52,000 clones, roughly 85% of them seen just once. The sequencing input was peripheral blood. Source of these receptors: a human donor in a cohort sampled during active COVID-19.

V usage is TRBV9 and J usage is TRBJ2-1, with 9 bases aligning to TRBD2. V was clipped by 0 bases and J by 0 bases; unmatched bases: 13. The V gene's germline CDR1 is SGDLS and CDR2 YYNGEE. This CDR3 has 20 amino acids. The CDR3 loop is CASSVARDISGRSSYNEQFF. CDR3 sequence (DNA): TGTGCCAGCAGCGTAGCTCGGGACATTAGCGGGAGAAGCTCCTACAATGAGCAGTTCTTC. Drawing the rest from reference TRBV9 and TRBJ2-1, the complete variable domain is DSGVTQTPKHLITATGQRVTLRCSPRSGDLSVYWYQQSLDQGLQFLIQYYNGEERAKGNILERFSAQQFPDLHSELNLSSLELGDSALYFCASSVARDISGRSSYNEQFFGPGTRLTVL.

This clone was recorded a few times. The chain couples TRBV7-2 to TRBJ2-2; 9 nucleotides line up with TRBD2. The CDR3 extends over 16 amino acids. V trimming: 0 bases; J trimming: 6 bases; junction bases outside the gene matches: 5. The germline V gene encodes CDR1 SGHTA and CDR2 FQGNSA. CDR3 region: CASSLAAGGPAGELFF. CDR3 bases: TGTGCCAGCAGCTTAGCTGCGGGAGGGCCCGCCGGGGAGCTGTTTTTT.

The chain employs TRBV10-1 and TRBJ2-7; tentative D call: TRBD1 (6 bases). Germline-derived CDR1 and CDR2 are WNHNN and SYGVQD (reference sequence). V lost 0 bases, J lost 9 bases, and 15 bases lay in between. The CDR3 sequence is 14 residues long. The CDR3 DNA sequence: TGCGCCAGCAGTGAGTCGGTAGGGGGTCGCGCGCAGTACTTC. Protein sequence: CASSESVGGRAQYF.

The chain joins TRBV29-1 to TRBJ1-1, with D unresolved. V gave up 5 bases and J gave up 4 bases, with 11 bases separating them. This CDR3 has 12 amino acids. CDR1 and CDR2 (germline): SQVTM, ANQGSEA. The CDR3 loop is CSVQAGSTEAFF. The DNA of the CDR3 is TGCAGCGTTCAAGCGGGATCCACTGAAGCTTTCTTT.

V is TRBV15 and J is TRBJ1-5; 11 positions agree with TRBD1. Germline V CDR1 and CDR2: LNHNV, YYDKDF (reference sequence). V trimming: 4 bases; J trimming: 3 bases; junction bases outside the gene matches: 2. This CDR3 contains 15 residues. The CDR3: CATSKGQGDNQPQHF. The CDR3 DNA sequence: TGTGCCACCAGCAAGGGACAGGGGGACAATCAGCCCCAGCATTTT.

This clone was counted a single time. The chain is built from TRBV29-1 and TRBJ2-7; 7 bases align to TRBD1. Trimming cost V 7 bases and J 7 bases; bases outside gene matches: 10. The CDR3 extends over 12 amino acids. Per germline, CDR1 SQVTM and CDR2 ANQGSEA. CDR3 DNA: TGCAGCGGGCGACAGGGTCTCGGAGAGCAGTACTTC. It encodes CSGRQGLGEQYF.

This clone was recorded once. The J gene is TRBJ2-7, the V gene TRBV6-5; 7 bases agree with TRBD1. The CDR3 has 15 amino acids. The germline CDR1 and CDR2 sequences are MNHEY and SVGAGI. V lost 2 bases, J lost 2 bases, and 6 bases stayed unmatched. The CDR3 DNA reads as TGTGCCAGCAGTTACCGGACAGGTGATCCCTACGAGCAGTACTTC. Translated, it gives CASSYRTGDPYEQYF.

Written as DNA, the CDR3 is TGTGCCAGCAGTTTATGGGCGGGACTAGCGGGAGGGTCAAAAAACATTCAGTACTTC. As protein: CASSLWAGLAGGSKNIQYF. The chain has TRBV28 and TRBJ2-4, with TRBD2 matching 16 bases. The V segment lost 0 bases and the J segment 4 bases; nucleotides outside the gene matches: 6. CDR1 is MDHEN and CDR2 is SYDVKM in the germline V gene. This CDR3 is 19 amino acids long.

The CDR3 region has the DNA TGTGCCAGCAGCCAGAGCACTGAAGCTTTCTTT. Translation gives CASSQSTEAFF. The V call is TRBV3-1 (or the pseudogene TRBV3-2), the J call TRBJ1-1; D gene unclear. This CDR3 contains 11 residues. CDR1 and CDR2 from the germline V gene are LGHDT and YNNKEL (reference sequence). The V and J ends lost 3 bases and 4 bases respectively, with 3 bases between them.

This chain uses TRBV5-6 with TRBJ2-3, with 11 bases fitting TRBD2. Trimming cost V 3 bases and J 1 base; bases outside gene matches: 1. Germline assignment: CDR1 SGHDT and CDR2 YYEEEE. This CDR3 region has 15 residues. DNA of the CDR3: TGTGCCAGCAGCTCGGGACTAGCGGGCACAGATACGCAGTATTTT. Translating it yields CASSSGLAGTDTQYF.

This clone was seen more than once but under ten times. The chain couples TRBV10-3 to TRBJ2-7, with 7 bases that match TRBD2. The J segment lost 3 bases and the V segment lost 6 bases, leaving 8 bases of the junction unmatched. This CDR3 has 14 residues. The germline CDR1 and CDR2 sequences are ENHRY and SYGVKD. The CDR3 DNA follows: TGTGCCATCAGCCCGACTAGCATAAACTACGAGCAGTACTTC. Its translation is CAISPTSINYEQYF.

The V and J genes are TRBV9 and TRBJ1-1; tentative D call: TRBD1 (5 bases). The germline V and J ends were trimmed by 0 bases and 1 base, with 7 bases remaining between them. The CDR3 has 14 residues. Germline CDR1 and CDR2: SGDLS and YYNGEE. In nucleotides, the CDR3 is TGTGCCAGCAGCGTAGGAGGACAGAACACTGAAGCTTTCTTT. It codes for CASSVGGQNTEAFF.

The V gene is TRBV7-3, the J gene TRBJ2-1; D call uncertain. CDR3 length: 14 amino acids. Trimming left V 5 bases short and J 5 bases short, with 13 bases between. CDR1 is SGHTA, CDR2 FQGTGA, per germline. The CDR3 DNA is TGTGCCAGCAGCACAAAGGCTACTAACAATGAGCAGTTCTTC. Its translation: CASSTKATNNEQFF. The full variable domain, in which reference TRBV7-3 and TRBJ2-1 provide the parts outside the CDR3, is GAGVSQTPSNKVTEKGKYVELRCDPISGHTALYWYRQSLGQGPEFLIYFQGTGAADDSGLPNDRFFAVRPEGSVSTLKIQRTERGDSAVYLCASSTKATNNEQFFGPGTRLTVL.

The CDR3 region is CASSLRQGERYNEQFF. In DNA, the CDR3 is TGTGCCAGCAGCTTAAGACAGGGGGAGCGCTACAATGAGCAGTTCTTC. The chain uses TRBV11-1 and TRBJ2-1; 9 bases align to TRBD1. The CDR3 totals 16 residues. V lost 2 bases, J lost 3 bases, and 5 bases stayed unmatched. Germline CDR1 SGHAT, CDR2 FQDESV (reference sequence).

The chain employs TRBV18 and TRBJ2-3; the D gene is possibly TRBD2 (6 bases). Germline CDR1 is KGHSH and CDR2 is LQKENI. V was shortened by 3 bases and J by 0 bases, with 13 bases between the two germline ends. This CDR3 has 16 residues. The CDR3 loop is CASSPLPGLSTDTQYF. DNA of the CDR3: TGTGCCAGCTCACCCCTCCCGGGACTTAGCACAGATACGCAGTATTTT. Full variable domain (missing parts from reference TRBV18 and TRBJ2-3): NAGVMQNPRHLVRRRGQEARLRCSPMKGHSHVYWYRQLPEEGLKFMVYLQKENIIDESGMPKERFSAEFPKEGPSILRIQQVVRGDSAAYFCASSPLPGLSTDTQYFGPGTRLTVL.

The chain employs TRBV11-2 and TRBJ1-1; D is possibly TRBD1 (5 bases). The germline V gene has CDR1 SGHAT and CDR2 FQNNGV. The CDR3 has 13 residues. Trimming removed 8 bases from V and 7 bases from J, with 17 bases in between. The CDR3 protein is CASSGQGGVEAFF. As DNA, the CDR3 is TGTGCCAGCTCCGGGCAGGGAGGGGTTGAAGCTTTCTTT.

V is TRBV6-2 or TRBV6-3 and J is TRBJ1-3; D is ambiguous. V lost 2 bases and J lost 4, with 12 bases in between. There are 15 residues in the CDR3. Germline CDR1 reads MNHEY; CDR2 reads SVGEGT. In DNA, the CDR3 is TGTGCCAGCAGTTACCCCGGAGGAGAAGGAAACACCATATATTTT. It encodes CASSYPGGEGNTIYF.

This clone showed up just once. CDR3 nucleotide sequence: TGCGCCAGCAGCCAAGAAAGGGCAGGGATCAACACCGGGGAGCTGTTTTTT. This sequence encodes CASSQERAGINTGELFF. The chain employs TRBV4-3 and TRBJ2-2, with D possibly being TRBD1 (5 bases). The germline V and J ends were trimmed by 0 bases and 2 bases, with 13 bases remaining between them. From germline, CDR1 is LGHNA and CDR2 YSLEER. This CDR3 is 17 amino acids long.

The V and J genes are TRBV7-9 and TRBJ1-1; no clear D. CDR1 SEHNR and CDR2 FQNEAQ come from the germline V gene (reference sequence). Trimming took 1 base from V and 8 from J, leaving 17 bases between them. This CDR3 has 15 amino acids. The CDR3 bases are TGTGCCAGCAGCTTAGTCCGGTACGTGGAGGGAGAAGCTTTCTTT. Translating gives CASSLVRYVEGEAFF.

Here the CDR3 reads CASSFPSGTSGGEQFF. The CDR3 DNA reads as TGTGCCAGCAGCTTTCCGTCCGGGACTAGTGGAGGTGAGCAGTTCTTC. V and J are TRBV7-2 and TRBJ2-1; 8 nucleotides align to TRBD2. The length of the CDR3 is 16 residues. Per the germline V gene, CDR1 is SGHTA and CDR2 is FQGNSA. V dropped 3 bases and J dropped 9; count of bases not matched to a gene: 13.

The V call is TRBV7-6, the J call TRBJ1-5, with a possible D match to TRBD1 (6 bases). The V gene lost 0 bases and the J gene lost 0 bases, with 12 bases spanning the gap. This CDR3 region has 17 residues. Per germline, CDR1 SGHVS and CDR2 FNYEAQ. CDR3 in DNA: TGTGCCAGCAGCTTAGCACCAAGGGACATTAGCAATCAGCCCCAGCATTTT. Its protein is CASSLAPRDISNQPQHF.

This clone showed up just once. This chain links TRBV18 with TRBJ2-1; D might be TRBD1 (5 bases). The V gene lost 1 base and the J gene lost 6 bases, with 13 bases spanning the gap. Germline assignment: CDR1 KGHSH and CDR2 LQKENI. This CDR3 spans 15 amino acids. This chain's CDR3 is CASSPQQGRRNEQFF. The CDR3 nucleotides are TGTGCCAGCTCACCACAGCAGGGCCGCCGCAATGAGCAGTTCTTC.

The rearrangement uses TRBV3-1 (or the pseudogene TRBV3-2) and TRBJ2-1; possibly TRBD2 for D (5 bases). The length of the CDR3 is 15 residues. Trimming took off 5 bases at V and 0 bases at J, with 11 bases between the two ends. Looked up from germline, CDR1 is LGHDT and CDR2 is YNNKEL (reference sequence). The CDR3 sequence: CASSLAPSSYNEQFF. As DNA, the CDR3 is TGTGCCAGCAGCTTAGCGCCGAGCTCCTACAATGAGCAGTTCTTC.

V and J are TRBV7-2 and TRBJ2-7; D is uncertain. V gave up 0 bases and J gave up 6 bases, with 15 bases separating them. The CDR3 runs 15 residues. Germline lookup yields CDR1 SGHTA and CDR2 FQGNSA. This CDR3 is CASSLALAGRFEQYF. The CDR3, as DNA: TGTGCCAGCAGCTTAGCGCTGGCAGGAAGGTTCGAGCAGTACTTC.

This clone was seen a few times. V gene TRBV28 combines with J gene TRBJ2-7; D may be TRBD1 (6 bases). The CDR3 spans 13 residues. CDR1 and CDR2 (germline): MDHEN, SYDVKM. V was clipped by 7 bases and J by 3 bases, with 13 bases between them. The CDR3 loop reads CASTQGRVYEQYF. CDR3 in DNA: TGTGCCAGCACACAGGGACGAGTCTACGAGCAGTACTTC.

The V gene is TRBV18, the J gene TRBJ1-5; a weak D match, TRBD1 (5 bases). Germline V gene data show CDR1 as KGHSH and CDR2 as LQKENI. The CDR3 has 15 residues. With 0 bases removed from V and 4 bases from J, the gap between germline ends came to 10 bases. CDR3 bases: TGTGCCAGCTCACCACCGGGGGGAGGGAATCAGCCCCAGCATTTT. This gives the protein CASSPPGGGNQPQHF.